The entry below describes one TCR beta chain. TCRdb's table, derived via immunoSEQ multiplex PCR, lists solely in-frame clones and lacks some. This table has under 200,000 clones, approximately 91% appearing once. These data belong to a study of blood T cell repertoires in COVID-19. Per germline, CDR1 SEHNR and CDR2 FQNEAQ (reference sequence). The CDR3 is made up of 15 amino acids. V lost 5 bases and J lost 5; bases outside the gene matches: 10. What was sequenced was PBMCs or T cells enriched from blood (not recorded which). This sequence joins TRBV7-9 and TRBJ2-7; 9 positions match TRBD2. This sequence originates from a young woman who had recovered from COVID-19. CDR3 DNA sequence: TGTGCCAGCAGCCAGACAACTAGCGGGCCCCACGAGCAGTACTTC. Amino acid sequence: CASSQTTSGPHEQYF.